This is a list of T cell receptor beta chains from one sample in a study of T-cell reconstitution after alpha-beta-depleted transplantation in children. Via MiXCR, TCRdb re-called the PCR reads, giving one row per CDR3 protein. Among 98,000 or so distinct CDR3 sequences listed, around 6.4% were seen once. The sequencing used PBMCs, mostly from graft donor cells, collected 360 days after TCRalphabeta/CD19-depleted stem cell transplant. Receptors originate from a male patient aged 2 to 10 who had a stem cell transplant for acute lymphoblastic leukemia, so the T cells may come from the graft donor. The conserved cysteine and the conserved F or W are not part of the CDR3 here. A D gene is named only where the DNA matches it firmly.

J	V	D	CDR3
TRBJ2-3	TRBV12-5	.	VPPPGSTDTQY
TRBJ2-1	TRBV19	TRBD2	ASSETSGRINEQF
TRBJ2-3	TRBV10-3	.	AQSPNGEPGLQY
TRBJ2-5	TRBV20-1	.	SAPRLASEQETQY
TRBJ2-7	TRBV20-1	.	SARDLEQGGD
TRBJ2-7	TRBV7-8	TRBD2	ASSQGLAGPYEQY
TRBJ1-1	TRBV7-6	TRBD1	ASSAGQGNTEAF
TRBJ2-1	TRBV28	.	ASSWIDEQF
TRBJ2-1	TRBV10-3	TRBD2	ATYRGAGDNEQF
TRBJ1-3	TRBV28	.	ASSTGLWEYTIY
TRBJ2-5	TRBV7-9	.	ASSLAWQETQY
TRBJ2-1	TRBV6-2/TRBV6-3	TRBD2	ASSISSGGYNEQF
TRBJ1-1	TRBV12-3/TRBV12-4	.	ASSASLGAF
TRBJ2-1	TRBV6-2/TRBV6-3	.	ASSYKGRSYNEQF
TRBJ2-2	TRBV11-1	.	ASTSDRRDPMDVGELF
TRBJ2-5	TRBV28	.	ASSLGGSAETQY
TRBJ1-1	TRBV5-4	TRBD1	ASSSRGLGTEAF
TRBJ2-7	TRBV9	.	ASSVDSSYEQY
TRBJ1-2	TRBV28	TRBD1	ASSLRGRGRGGYT
TRBJ1-5	TRBV5-8	.	ASSLVGGRNQPQH
TRBJ2-7	TRBV10-2	TRBD1	ASSDRTGGSYEQY
TRBJ2-7	TRBV12-3/TRBV12-4	.	ASSFQRYEQY